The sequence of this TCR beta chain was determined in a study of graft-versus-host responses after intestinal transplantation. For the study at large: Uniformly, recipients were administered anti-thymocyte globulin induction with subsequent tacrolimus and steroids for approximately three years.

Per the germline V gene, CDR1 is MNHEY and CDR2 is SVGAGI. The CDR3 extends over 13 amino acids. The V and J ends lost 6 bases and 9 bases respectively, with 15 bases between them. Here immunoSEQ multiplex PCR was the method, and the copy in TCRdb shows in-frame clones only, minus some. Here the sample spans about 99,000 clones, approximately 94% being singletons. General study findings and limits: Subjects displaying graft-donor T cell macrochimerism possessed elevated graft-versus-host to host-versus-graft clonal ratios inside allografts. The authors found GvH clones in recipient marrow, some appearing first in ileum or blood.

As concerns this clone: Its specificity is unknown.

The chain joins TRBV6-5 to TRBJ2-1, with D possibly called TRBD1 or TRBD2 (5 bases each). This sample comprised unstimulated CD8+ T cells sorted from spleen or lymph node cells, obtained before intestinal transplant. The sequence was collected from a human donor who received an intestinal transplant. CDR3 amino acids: CASSTGTLREQFF. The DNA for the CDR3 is TGTGCCAGCAGCACCGGGACCCTTCGTGAGCAGTTCTTC.